This T cell receptor beta chain emerged from a study of early T cells in non-severe SARS-CoV-2 infection. Across the whole study: Sequencing of unsorted whole blood was done on bulk RNA, leaving chains unpaired.

For this clonotype: The antigen is undetermined.

Attachment of unique molecular identifiers to individual cDNA molecules was performed. MiXCR, run by TCRdb on the 5' RACE reads, gives a single entry per CDR3 protein. This table holds around 50,000 distinct CDR3 sequences, about 12% found once. Study-level points and caveats: Matching results from VDJdb favored anti-spike CD8 responses, leaving private and CD4 specificities undetected.

The germline V gene has CDR1 MDHEN and CDR2 SYDVKM. Trimming stripped 2 bases from V and 8 bases from J, with 13 bases between. This CDR3 contains 14 residues. The specimen was whole blood. This receptor was obtained from an adult who was a healthcare worker with PCR-confirmed SARS-CoV-2 infection or an uninfected control (not recorded which). This chain uses TRBV28 with TRBJ1-5; possibly TRBD1 for D (5 bases). The CDR3 sequence: CASSLVGTSEPQHF. CDR3 DNA: TGTGCCAGCAGTTTAGTAGGGACTTCCGAGCCCCAGCATTTT.